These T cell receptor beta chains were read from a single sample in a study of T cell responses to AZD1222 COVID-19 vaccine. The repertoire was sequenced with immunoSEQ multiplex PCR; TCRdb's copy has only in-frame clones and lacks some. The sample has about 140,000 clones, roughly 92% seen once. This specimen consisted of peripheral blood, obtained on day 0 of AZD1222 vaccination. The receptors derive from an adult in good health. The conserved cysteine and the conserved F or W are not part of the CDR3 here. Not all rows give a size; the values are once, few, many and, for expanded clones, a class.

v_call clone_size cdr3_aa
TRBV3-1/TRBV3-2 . ASSHMTGVDRGYT
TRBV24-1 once ATSVNRDKKETQY
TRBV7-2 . ASSLRRNTEAF
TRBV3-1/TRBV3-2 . ATRWGLGETEAF
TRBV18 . ASSQGTVVNQPQH
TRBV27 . ASSLRGSDRVSGELF
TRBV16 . ASSQSYGYT
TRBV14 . ASSQEKRGAVYEQY
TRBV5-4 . ASSLGTPTISYEQY
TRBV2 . ASSEGVNTNEKLF
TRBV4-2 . ASGGQGITGELF
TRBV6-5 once ASSFSNKGYEQY
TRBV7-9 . ASSPVDSREQF
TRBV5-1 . ASSLGGAPNEQF
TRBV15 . ATSREGSGRAFWDEQF
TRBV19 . ASRQGNTGELF
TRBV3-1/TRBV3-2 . ASSQRGTEAF
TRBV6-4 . ASSSPSSGGDYEQY
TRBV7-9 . ASSSITSGSEF
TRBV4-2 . ASSQAGTGFRYEQY
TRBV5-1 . ASSLGRQGYEQY
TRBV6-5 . ASSYPGTYIAF
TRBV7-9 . ASSLGQGANYGYT
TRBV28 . ASRASRRYNSPLH
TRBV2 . ASSEYRGNEQF
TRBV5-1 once ASSPITVLYTGELF
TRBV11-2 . ASSLVRVAKNIQY
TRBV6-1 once ASSAIQGARRNSPLH
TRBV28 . ASNEPSKGGEQY
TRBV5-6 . ASNEGQATDTQY
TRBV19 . ASTRTGTSYGYT
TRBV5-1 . ASSPSWGYYNSPLH
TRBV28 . ASSLNADTQY
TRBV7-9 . ASSLPGAYGYT
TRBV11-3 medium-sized ASSSRLSGSYNEQF
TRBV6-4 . ASSDSYDGYT
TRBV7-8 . ASSRGANVLT
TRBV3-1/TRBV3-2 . ASSQSVTKRGYT
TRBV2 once ASAGLSNSNQPQH
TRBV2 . ASSEALAETGQY
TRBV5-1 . ASSAPPQNGYT
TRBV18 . ASSPSTSGSLRDTQY
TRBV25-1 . ASSEAGTTPGYT
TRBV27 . ASSLGGSGNTIY
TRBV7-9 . ASSLPKYEQY
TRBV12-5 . ASGLGTDHNEQF
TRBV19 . ASSIGTHRDEQY
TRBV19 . ASSMGQSSYNEQF
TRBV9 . ASSPRDMAYEQY
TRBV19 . ASSKPTANYGYT
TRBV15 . ATSRDGGNIQY
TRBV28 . ASSLGPDSSTDTQY
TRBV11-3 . ASSISSGPSYEQY
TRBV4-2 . ASSQDGWALH
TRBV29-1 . SVLTPNTEAF
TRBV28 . ASSTLDRFYEQY
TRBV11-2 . ASSSPHYREDTQY
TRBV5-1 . ASSESYHTRAKNIQY
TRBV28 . ASSEAGTQY